A single sample is the source of the 11 T cell receptor beta chains below, sequenced in a study of immune cell composition in non-small cell lung cancer. The data were produced by immunoSEQ multiplex PCR, yet TCRdb's version contains in-frame clones alone and is incomplete. The table has about 8,300 clones, under 85% seen once. The specimen was lung tumor tissue. All receptors come from a human donor with non-small cell lung cancer.

The rearrangement uses TRBV7-9 and TRBJ1-2; D possibly corresponds to TRBD1 (5 bases). V was shortened by 1 base and J by 6 bases, with 9 bases between the two germline ends. Germline V gene lookup returns CDR1 SEHNR and CDR2 FQNEAQ (reference sequence). The CDR3 has 13 residues. The CDR3 loop is CASSLEGADGYTF. CDR3 sequence (DNA): TGTGCCAGCAGCTTAGAAGGGGCGGATGGCTACACCTTC.

The rearrangement joins TRBV5-4 to TRBJ2-7; D ambiguous. Germline V lookup: CDR1 SGHNT, CDR2 YYREEE (reference sequence). CDR3 length: 15 amino acids. Trimming pared 4 bases from V and 9 bases from J, leaving 23 bases between. The CDR3 DNA sequence: TGTGCCAGCAGCCTAACGGACGGATTGTACGCCGGGCAGTACTTC. Translated: CASSLTDGLYAGQYF.

The J gene is TRBJ2-5, the V gene TRBV28; 9 nucleotides agree with TRBD1. The CDR3 loop spans 15 amino acids. Germline CDR1 is MDHEN and CDR2 is SYDVKM. V shed 1 base, J shed 4 bases, and the junction held 4 bases outside the gene matches. The chain's CDR3 is CASSLSDRGSETQYF. As DNA, the CDR3 is TGTGCCAGCAGTTTATCGGACAGGGGTTCAGAGACCCAGTACTTC.

The chain employs TRBV5-1 and TRBJ2-1, with a weak D call TRBD2 (6 bases). V was clipped by 5 bases and J by 4 bases, with 13 bases between them. CDR3 length: 14 amino acids. The germline CDR1 and CDR2 sequences are SGHRS and YFSETQ. The CDR3 DNA reads TGCGCCAGCAGACCGGGACTTGCTTACAATGAGCAGTTCTTC. Amino acid sequence: CASRPGLAYNEQFF.

DNA for the CDR3: TGTGCCAGCAGCCCCTTTGGTAGCTCCTACAATGAGCAGTTCTTC. It is translated as CASSPFGSSYNEQFF. The genes are TRBV7-2 and TRBJ2-1; D is ambiguous. In germline, CDR1 is SGHTA, CDR2 FQGNSA. V lost 5 bases to trimming and J lost 0 bases, with 11 bases between them. This CDR3 is 15 amino acids long.

The chain couples TRBV6-6 to TRBJ1-2, with D unclear. Looked up from germline, CDR1 is MNHNY and CDR2 is SVGAGI (reference sequence). The CDR3 runs to 12 residues. The ends were cut back, 6 bases at V and 12 bases at J, with 17 bases in the middle. The CDR3 region is CASSSEDLSHTF. CDR3 sequence (DNA): TGTGCCAGCAGCTCCGAAGACCTATCACACACCTTC.

This clone was recorded only once. V usage is TRBV15 and J usage is TRBJ1-6; D ambiguous. The CDR3 runs to 15 residues. Germline V gene data show CDR1 as LNHNV and CDR2 as YYDKDF (reference sequence). The germline V and J ends were trimmed by 4 bases and 8 bases, with 15 bases remaining between them. The CDR3 sequence is CATSISNTAYSPLHF. In DNA, the CDR3 is TGTGCCACCAGCATATCGAACACAGCATATTCACCCCTCCACTTT.

V is TRBV11-3 and J is TRBJ2-1; perhaps D is TRBD1 or TRBD2 (5 bases each). The germline CDR1 and CDR2 sequences are SGHNT and YENEEA. CDR3 length: 15 residues. V lost 0 bases and J 12 bases, leaving 18 bases between the germline ends. The CDR3 DNA follows: TGTGCCAGCAGCTTAGATGGGACCCCAGGTGGGGGGCAGTTCTTC. This sequence encodes CASSLDGTPGGGQFF. Full variable domain (missing parts from reference TRBV11-3 and TRBJ2-1): EAGVVQSPRYKIIEKKQPVAFWCNPISGHNTLYWYLQNLGQGPELLIRYENEEAVDDSQLPKDRFSAERLKGVDSTLKIQPAELGDSAVYLCASSLDGTPGGGQFFGPGTRLTVL.

The V gene is TRBV2, the J gene TRBJ2-1; 8 bases map to TRBD1. The junction had 8 bases not matched to a gene; V was cut back by 4 bases and J by 9 bases. The CDR3 is 14 residues long. CDR1 and CDR2 (germline): SNHLY, FYNNEI. CDR3 DNA: TGTGCCAGCAGTGTCAGGACAGGGAAAGGTGAGCAGTTCTTC. The encoded protein is CASSVRTGKGEQFF.

CDR3 bases: TGTGCCAGCAGGACTCATAGCAATCAGCCCCAGCATTTT. It yields the protein CASRTHSNQPQHF. V gene TRBV28 combines with J gene TRBJ1-5; D unresolved. V was pared by 6 bases and J by 0 bases, with 6 bases between. CDR1 is MDHEN, CDR2 SYDVKM, per germline. This CDR3 contains 13 residues. Looking up the rest from reference TRBV28 and TRBJ1-5 gives the full variable domain: DVKVTQSSRYLVKRTGEKVFLECVQDMDHENMFWYRQDPGLGLRLIYFSYDVKMKEKGDIPEGYSVSREKKERFSLILESASTNQTSMYLCASRTHSNQPQHFGDGTRLSIL.

The chain combines TRBV29-1 with TRBJ2-1; no reliable D call. Germline CDR1 and CDR2: SQVTM and ANQGSEA. The CDR3 has 11 residues. Trimming pared 7 bases from V and 5 bases from J, leaving 9 bases between. The CDR3 DNA follows: TGCAGCGCTAACCGGGACAATGAGCAGTTCTTC. Amino acids: CSANRDNEQFF.